Listed below are T cell receptor beta chains from one sample, sequenced in a study of OX40 agonist ivuxolimab in advanced cancers. TCRdb keeps only in-frame clones here, not all; method: immunoSEQ multiplex PCR. The sample shows fewer than 70,000 clones, approximately 90% of them seen only once. Sequenced here: CD4+ or CD8+ T cells sorted from blood, sampled in a trial of the OX40 agonist ivuxolimab. The origin of the receptors is an adult with an advanced solid tumor such as melanoma, head and neck, liver or kidney cancer. Each CDR3 is given with its conserved first and last residue.

TRBV4-2	TRBJ2-7	CASRNQGDRGTYEQYF
TRBV2	TRBJ1-2	CASSDTARFGYTF
TRBV18	TRBJ2-5	CASSPRGGVGETQYF
TRBV5-1	TRBJ2-4	CASGTGDLAKNIQYF
TRBV5-4	TRBJ2-5	CASSLWTGGWETQYF
TRBV6-5	TRBJ1-1	CASTPPRGANTEAFF
TRBV4-1	TRBJ1-1	CASSQGGTGGARNTEAFF
TRBV7-9	TRBJ1-6	CASSLETESPLHF
TRBV5-1	TRBJ2-3	CASSPSGGATSNTQYF
TRBV11-2	TRBJ2-4	CASSWAKNIQYF
TRBV2	TRBJ1-1	CASSLNRGTEAFF
TRBV5-4	TRBJ2-1	CASSLSDEQFF
TRBV6-1	TRBJ2-7	CASSRGEEQYF